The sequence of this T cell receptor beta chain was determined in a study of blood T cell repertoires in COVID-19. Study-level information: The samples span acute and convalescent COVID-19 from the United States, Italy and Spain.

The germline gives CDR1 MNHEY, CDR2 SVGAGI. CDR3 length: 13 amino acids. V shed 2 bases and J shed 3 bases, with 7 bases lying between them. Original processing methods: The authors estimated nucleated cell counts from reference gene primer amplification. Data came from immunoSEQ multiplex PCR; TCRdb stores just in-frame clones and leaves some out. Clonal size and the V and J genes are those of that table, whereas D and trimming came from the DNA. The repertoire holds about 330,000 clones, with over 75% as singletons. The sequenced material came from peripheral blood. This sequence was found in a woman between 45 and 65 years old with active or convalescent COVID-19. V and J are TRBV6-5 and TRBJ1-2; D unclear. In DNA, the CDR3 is TGTGCCAGCAGTTACGAACAGTACTATGGCTACACCTTC. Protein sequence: CASSYEQYYGYTF.